These 5 T cell receptor beta chains originate from one sample sequenced in a study of a mutant IDH1 vaccine in newly diagnosed glioma. Time point in this sample: baseline, week 1 (first vaccination visit). Stated treatment: pre-vaccination baseline after standard-of-care therapy. Profiling relied on immunoSEQ multiplex PCR, and the TCRdb table lists in-frame clones only, not all of them. The sample records tens of thousands of clones, about nine tenths being singletons. The material sequenced was PBMCs, taken from a glioma patient treated with radiotherapy, temozolomide or both. The receptors shown here come from a woman aged 35 to 49 with glioma.

The V and J genes are TRBV27 and TRBJ1-5, with TRBD1 identical over 8 bases. CDR1 MNHEY and CDR2 SMNVEV come from the germline V gene (reference sequence). The J segment lost 0 bases and the V segment lost 5 bases, leaving 3 bases of the junction unmatched. The length of the CDR3 is 15 residues. CDR3 DNA: TGTGCCAGCAGTGTGACAGGGGTTAGCAATCAGCCCCAGCATTTT. Its translation is CASSVTGVSNQPQHF.

This clone is termed medium-sized. The chain uses TRBV7-8 and TRBJ2-3; perhaps D is TRBD1 or TRBD2 (5 bases each). Per germline, CDR1 SGHVS and CDR2 FQNEAQ. The CDR3 is 15 amino acids. Between the trimmed V and J ends, which lost 2 bases and 4 bases, there was a span of 13 bases. The CDR3 DNA reads as TGTGCCAGCAGCTTAAATCGGGGCCCCGCAGATACGCAGTATTTT. Protein sequence: CASSLNRGPADTQYF.

This chain links TRBV4-3 with TRBJ1-2, with D uncertain. The CDR3 length is 15 residues. Trimming pared 0 bases from V and 0 bases from J, leaving 8 bases between. The germline V gene has CDR1 LGHNA and CDR2 YSLEER. The CDR3 DNA reads as TGCGCCAGCAGCCAAGATCTCAGGACTAACTATGGCTACACCTTC. Amino acid sequence: CASSQDLRTNYGYTF.

The chain employs TRBV4-1 and TRBJ2-7, with 14 positions matching TRBD2. The V gene end was trimmed by 3 bases and the J gene end by 5 bases; junction bases not matched to a gene: 9. The germline V gene has CDR1 MGHRA and CDR2 YSYEKL. The CDR3 sequence is 17 residues long. The CDR3: CASSHTGTSGSEHEQYF. CDR3 coding DNA: TGCGCCAGCAGCCACACGGGGACTAGCGGGAGTGAGCACGAGCAGTACTTC.

CDR3 sequence (DNA): TGTGCCAGCAGTGAAGTAGGGAACACTGAAGCTTTCTTT. This encodes CASSEVGNTEAFF. The rearrangement links TRBV2 to TRBJ1-1; no firm D call. The CDR3 runs to 13 residues. The V gene's germline CDR1 is SNHLY and CDR2 FYNNEI. V lost 1 base to trimming and J lost 1 base, with 4 bases between them.